This entry is about one T cell receptor (beta chain). The sample belongs to a study of blood T cell repertoires in COVID-19. Looking at the study overall: Whether acute or convalescent, the COVID-19 samples came from the United States, Italy and Spain.

This CDR3 is 15 amino acids long. Trimming took 2 bases from V and 6 from J, leaving 17 bases between them. Germline V gene data show CDR1 as SGHTA and CDR2 as FQGTGA. The protocol was immunoSEQ multiplex PCR, while the TCRdb copy is restricted to in-frame clones and leaves out a portion. This sample has 55,000 to 75,000 clones; just over 85% occur once, and the top ten carry 3.2%. The source of this sequence is a man aged 50 to 59 with active COVID-19. Specimen: peripheral blood. V gene TRBV7-3 combines with J gene TRBJ2-7; possibly TRBD2 for D (6 bases). The CDR3 sequence is CASSLDLALSPEQYF. The CDR3 DNA follows: TGTGCCAGCAGCTTAGACCTAGCGCTCTCTCCCGAGCAGTACTTC.